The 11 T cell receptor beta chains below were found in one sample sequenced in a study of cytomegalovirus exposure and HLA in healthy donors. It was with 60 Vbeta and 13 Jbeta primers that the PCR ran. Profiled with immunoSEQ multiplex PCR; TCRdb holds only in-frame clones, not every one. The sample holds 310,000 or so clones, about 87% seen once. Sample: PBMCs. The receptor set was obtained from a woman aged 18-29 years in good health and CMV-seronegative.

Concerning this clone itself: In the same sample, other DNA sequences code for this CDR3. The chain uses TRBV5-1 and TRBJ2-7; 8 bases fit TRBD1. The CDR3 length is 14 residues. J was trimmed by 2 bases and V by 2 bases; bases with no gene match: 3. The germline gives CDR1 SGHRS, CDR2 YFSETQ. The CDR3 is CASSFGQGTYEQYF. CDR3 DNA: TGCGCCAGCAGCTTCGGACAGGGTACCTACGAGCAGTACTTC.

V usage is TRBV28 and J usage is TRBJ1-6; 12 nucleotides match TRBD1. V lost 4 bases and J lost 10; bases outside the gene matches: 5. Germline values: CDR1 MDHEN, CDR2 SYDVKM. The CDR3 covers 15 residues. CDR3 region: CASSSPGTGGSPLHF. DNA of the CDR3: TGTGCCAGCAGTTCCCCGGGGACAGGGGGCTCACCCCTCCACTTT. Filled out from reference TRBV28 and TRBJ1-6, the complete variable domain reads DVKVTQSSRYLVKRTGEKVFLECVQDMDHENMFWYRQDPGLGLRLIYFSYDVKMKEKGDIPEGYSVSREKKERFSLILESASTNQTSMYLCASSSPGTGGSPLHFGNGTRLTVT.

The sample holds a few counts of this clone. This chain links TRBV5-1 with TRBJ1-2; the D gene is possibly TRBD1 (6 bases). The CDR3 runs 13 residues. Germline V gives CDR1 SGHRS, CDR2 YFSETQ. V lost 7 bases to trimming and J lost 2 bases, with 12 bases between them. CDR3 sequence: CASGDTSNYGYTF. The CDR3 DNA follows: TGCGCCAGCGGGGACACCTCAAACTATGGCTACACCTTC. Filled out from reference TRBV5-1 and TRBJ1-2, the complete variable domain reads KAGVTQTPRYLIKTRGQQVTLSCSPISGHRSVSWYQQTPGQGLQFLFEYFSETQRNKGNFPGRFSGRQFSNSRSEMNVSTLELGDSALYLCASGDTSNYGYTFGSGTRLTVV.

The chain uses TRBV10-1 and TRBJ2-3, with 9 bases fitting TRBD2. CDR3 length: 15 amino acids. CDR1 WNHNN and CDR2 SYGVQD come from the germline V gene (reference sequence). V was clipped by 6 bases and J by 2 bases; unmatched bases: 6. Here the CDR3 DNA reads TGCGCCAGCAGCAGGACTAGCGAGTCCACAGATACGCAGTATTTT. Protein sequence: CASSRTSESTDTQYF.

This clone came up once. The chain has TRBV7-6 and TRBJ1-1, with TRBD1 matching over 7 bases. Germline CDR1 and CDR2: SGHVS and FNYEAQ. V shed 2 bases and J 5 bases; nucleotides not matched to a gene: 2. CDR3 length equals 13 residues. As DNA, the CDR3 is TGTGCCAGCAGCTTAAGGGGGCAGACTGAAGCTTTCTTT. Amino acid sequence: CASSLRGQTEAFF.

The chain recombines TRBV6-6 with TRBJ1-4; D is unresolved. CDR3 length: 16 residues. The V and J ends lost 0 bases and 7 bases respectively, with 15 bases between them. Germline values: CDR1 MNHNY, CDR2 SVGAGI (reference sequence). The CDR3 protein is CASSYSTPGPGEKLFF. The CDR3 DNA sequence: TGTGCCAGCAGTTACTCAACCCCAGGTCCCGGTGAAAAACTGTTTTTT.

DNA for the CDR3: TGCAGCGCAAATACCGGGACAGCCTATGGCTACACCTTC. Protein sequence: CSANTGTAYGYTF. The rearrangement links TRBV29-1 to TRBJ1-2, with 7 bases identical to TRBD1. CDR3 length: 13 residues. V gave up 7 bases and J gave up 4 bases; unmatched junction bases: 9. In germline, CDR1 is SQVTM, CDR2 ANQGSEA.

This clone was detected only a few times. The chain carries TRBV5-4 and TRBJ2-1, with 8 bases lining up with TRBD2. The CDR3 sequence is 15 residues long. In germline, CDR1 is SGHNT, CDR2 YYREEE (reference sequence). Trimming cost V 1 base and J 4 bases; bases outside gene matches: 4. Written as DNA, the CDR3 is TGTGCCAGCAGCTTGTCTCTAGCGGGTTACAATGAGCAGTTCTTC. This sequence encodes CASSLSLAGYNEQFF.

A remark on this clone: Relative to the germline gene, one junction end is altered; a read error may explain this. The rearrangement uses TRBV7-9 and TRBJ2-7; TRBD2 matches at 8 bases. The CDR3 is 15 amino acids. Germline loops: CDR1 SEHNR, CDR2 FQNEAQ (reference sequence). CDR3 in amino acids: CSSSPPTSEAYEQYF. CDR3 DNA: TGTTCCAGCAGCCCCCCGACTAGCGAAGCCTACGAGCAGTACTTC.

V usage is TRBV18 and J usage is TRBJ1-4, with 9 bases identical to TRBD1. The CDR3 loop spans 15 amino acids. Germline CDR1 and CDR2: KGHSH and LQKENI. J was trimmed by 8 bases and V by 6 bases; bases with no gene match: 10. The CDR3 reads CASSQDRGRDEKLFF. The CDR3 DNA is TGTGCCAGCTCGCAGGACAGGGGCCGGGACGAAAAACTGTTTTTT. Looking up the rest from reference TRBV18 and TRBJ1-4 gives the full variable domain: NAGVMQNPRHLVRRRGQEARLRCSPMKGHSHVYWYRQLPEEGLKFMVYLQKENIIDESGMPKERFSAEFPKEGPSILRIQQVVRGDSAAYFCASSQDRGRDEKLFFGSGTQLSVL.

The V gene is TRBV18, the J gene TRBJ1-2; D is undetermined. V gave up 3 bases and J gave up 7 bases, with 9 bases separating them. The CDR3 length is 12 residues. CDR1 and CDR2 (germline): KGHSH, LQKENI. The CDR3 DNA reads TGTGCCAGCTCACCGGAGGCGGTTGGCTACACCTTC. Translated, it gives CASSPEAVGYTF.